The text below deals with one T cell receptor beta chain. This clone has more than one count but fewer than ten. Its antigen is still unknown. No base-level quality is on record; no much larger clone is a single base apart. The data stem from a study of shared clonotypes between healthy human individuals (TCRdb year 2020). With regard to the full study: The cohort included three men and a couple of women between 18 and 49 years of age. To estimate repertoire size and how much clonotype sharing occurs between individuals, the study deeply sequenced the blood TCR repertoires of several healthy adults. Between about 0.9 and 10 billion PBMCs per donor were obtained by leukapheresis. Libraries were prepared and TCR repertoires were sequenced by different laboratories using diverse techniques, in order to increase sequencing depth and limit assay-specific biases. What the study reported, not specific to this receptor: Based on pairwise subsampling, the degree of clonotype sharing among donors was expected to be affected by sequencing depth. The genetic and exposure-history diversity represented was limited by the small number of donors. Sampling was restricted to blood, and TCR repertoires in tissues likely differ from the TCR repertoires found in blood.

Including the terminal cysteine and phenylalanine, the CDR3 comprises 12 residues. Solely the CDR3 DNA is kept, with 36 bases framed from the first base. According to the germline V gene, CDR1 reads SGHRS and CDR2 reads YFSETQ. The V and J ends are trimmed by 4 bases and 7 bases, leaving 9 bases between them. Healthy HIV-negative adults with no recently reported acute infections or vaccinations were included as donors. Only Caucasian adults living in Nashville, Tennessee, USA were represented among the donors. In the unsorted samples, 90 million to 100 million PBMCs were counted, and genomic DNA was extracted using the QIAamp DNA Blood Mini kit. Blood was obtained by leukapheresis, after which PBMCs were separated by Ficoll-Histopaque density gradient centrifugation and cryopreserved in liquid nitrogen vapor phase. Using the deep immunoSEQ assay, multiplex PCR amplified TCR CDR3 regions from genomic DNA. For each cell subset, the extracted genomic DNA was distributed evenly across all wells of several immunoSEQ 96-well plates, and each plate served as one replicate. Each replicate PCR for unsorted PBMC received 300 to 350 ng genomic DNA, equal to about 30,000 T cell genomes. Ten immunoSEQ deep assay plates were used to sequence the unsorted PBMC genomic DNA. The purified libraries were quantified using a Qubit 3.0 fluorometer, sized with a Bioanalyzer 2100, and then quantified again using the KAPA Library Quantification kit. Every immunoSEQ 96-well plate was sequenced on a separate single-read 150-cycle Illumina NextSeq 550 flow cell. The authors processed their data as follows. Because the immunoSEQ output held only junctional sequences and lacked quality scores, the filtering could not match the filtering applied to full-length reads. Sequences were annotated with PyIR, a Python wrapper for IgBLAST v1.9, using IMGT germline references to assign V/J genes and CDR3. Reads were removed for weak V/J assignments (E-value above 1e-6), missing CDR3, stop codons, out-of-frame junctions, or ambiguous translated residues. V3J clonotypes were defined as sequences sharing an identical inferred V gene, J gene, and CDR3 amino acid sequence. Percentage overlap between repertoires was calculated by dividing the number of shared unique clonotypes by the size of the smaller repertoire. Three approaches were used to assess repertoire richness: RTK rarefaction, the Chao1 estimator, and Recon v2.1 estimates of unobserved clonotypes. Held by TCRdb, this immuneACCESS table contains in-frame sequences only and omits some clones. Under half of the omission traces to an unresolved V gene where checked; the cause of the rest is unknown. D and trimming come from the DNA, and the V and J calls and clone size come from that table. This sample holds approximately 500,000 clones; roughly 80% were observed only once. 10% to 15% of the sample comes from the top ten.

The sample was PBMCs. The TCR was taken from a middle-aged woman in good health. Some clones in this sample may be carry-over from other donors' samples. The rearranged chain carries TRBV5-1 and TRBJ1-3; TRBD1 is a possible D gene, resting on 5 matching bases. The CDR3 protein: CASSPEGNTIYF. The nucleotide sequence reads TGCGCCAGCAGCCCAGAGGGGAACACCATATATTTT.